These 31 T cell receptor beta chains share one sample of origin, sequenced in a study of blood T cells in healthy people across ages. A second PCR, run for about 7 to 11 cycles, used a sample-barcoded 5' primer plus a J-beta primer mix. A single record per CDR3 protein comes from TCRdb applying MiXCR to the 5' RACE reads. The table records over 1,200,000 distinct CDR3 sequences, roughly 64% of them present only once. The material sequenced was blood. The receptors originated from a man in his late teens or twenties in good health.

The genes are TRBV4-1 and TRBJ2-7; weak D call: TRBD2 (6 bases). The CDR3 is 18 amino acids. Trimming removed 4 bases from V and 6 bases from J, with 28 bases in between. Germline CDR1 and CDR2: MGHRA and YSYEKL. Here the CDR3 DNA reads TGCGCCAGCAGCCCAGGGCGGGGCGCATCCAACCAAAAGGGCGAGCAGTACTTC. It encodes CASSPGRGASNQKGEQYF.

The rearrangement uses TRBV4-1 and TRBJ2-1; TRBD1 agrees at 7 bases. The V and J ends lost 2 bases and 5 bases, in that order; junction bases with no gene match: 9. The length of the CDR3 is 16 residues. CDR1 and CDR2 (germline): MGHRA, YSYEKL. The CDR3 sequence is CASSQQGGRGNNEQFF. The DNA of the CDR3 is TGCGCCAGCAGCCAACAAGGGGGCAGGGGGAACAATGAGCAGTTCTTC.

The genes are TRBV20-1 and TRBJ2-7; TRBD1 agrees at 11 bases. Germline loops: CDR1 DFQATT, CDR2 SNEGSKA (reference sequence). This CDR3 is built from 15 residues. V was clipped by 5 bases and J by 3 bases; unmatched bases: 9. The CDR3 reads CSAGGGTGGSYEQYF. For the CDR3, the DNA is TGCAGTGCTGGCGGGGGGACAGGGGGAAGCTACGAGCAGTACTTC.

This clonotype was counted between two and nine times. CDR3 in DNA: TGCGCCAGCAGCCAAGATAGCGCGGATCAGCCCCAGCATTTT. Translated: CASSQDSADQPQHF. The chain carries TRBV4-1 and TRBJ1-5; D unclear. With 0 bases removed from V and 5 bases from J, the gap between germline ends came to 8 bases. CDR1 and CDR2 from the germline V gene are MGHRA and YSYEKL. There are 14 residues in the CDR3.

The chain carries TRBV4-1 and TRBJ2-6, with a possible D match to TRBD1 (6 bases). Germline V CDR1 and CDR2: MGHRA, YSYEKL. V was pared by 4 bases and J by 1 base, with 17 bases between. There are 18 residues in the CDR3. In DNA, the CDR3 is TGCGCCAGCAGCCCCAACAGGGATAGGCTTTCTGGGGCCAACGTCCTGACTTTC. Translating gives CASSPNRDRLSGANVLTF.

The V and J genes are TRBV4-1 and TRBJ1-2; D remains ambiguous. This CDR3 region has 15 residues. Germline V lookup: CDR1 MGHRA, CDR2 YSYEKL. V was trimmed by 2 bases and J by 1 base, leaving 11 bases between them. CDR3 protein: CASSQRWVDNYGYTF. CDR3 nucleotides: TGCGCCAGCAGCCAAAGATGGGTAGATAACTATGGCTACACCTTC.

This clonotype occurred a few times. The chain uses TRBV5-1 and TRBJ2-3; 8 positions match TRBD2. In germline, CDR1 is SGHRS, CDR2 YFSETQ. V lost 3 bases to trimming and J lost 8 bases; unmatched junction nucleotides: 11. This CDR3 comprises 15 residues. This CDR3 is CASSSNELTSGTQYF. The CDR3 DNA reads as TGCGCCAGCAGCTCCAACGAATTAACTAGCGGTACGCAGTATTTT.

In its sample, this clonotype was seen once. The chain links TRBV10-3 to TRBJ2-2; D possibly matches TRBD1 or TRBD2 (5 bases each). Trimming took off 4 bases at V and 5 bases at J, with 11 bases between the two ends. This CDR3 is built from 14 residues. In germline, CDR1 is ENHRY, CDR2 SYGVKD. DNA of the CDR3: TGTGCCATCAGTGCCTCCAGGGAGACCGGGGAGCTGTTTTTT. Translation gives CAISASRETGELFF.

This rearrangement joins TRBV4-1 to TRBJ2-1, with D perhaps assigned TRBD1 or TRBD2 (5 bases each). The DNA end is more similar to TRBJ2-7, so the J call may be wrong. In germline, CDR1 is MGHRA, CDR2 YSYEKL. The CDR3 consists of 15 residues. In nucleotides, the CDR3 is TGCGCCAGCAGCCCCGTTGGGACCCTTGGTGACGAGCAGTACTTC. It encodes CASSPVGTLGDEQYF.

This clonotype has a handful of counts. This chain links TRBV3-1 with TRBJ2-7, with D unclear. The V gene's germline CDR1 is LGHDT and CDR2 YNNKEL (reference sequence). The length of the CDR3 is 14 residues. V lost 1 base and J lost 3, with 10 bases in between. CDR3 sequence reads: CASSQGSEYYEQYF. The CDR3 DNA is TGTGCCAGCAGCCAAGGTTCGGAGTACTACGAGCAGTACTTC.

This clonotype came up many times. V is TRBV7-9 and J is TRBJ2-7; TRBD2 might be the D (5 bases). V was clipped by 1 base and J by 0 bases, with 10 bases between them. The germline gives CDR1 SEHNR, CDR2 FQNEAQ (reference sequence). The CDR3 sequence is 15 residues long. For the CDR3, the DNA is TGTGCCAGCAGCTTAGGTTCGGGGAGCTCCTACGAGCAGTACTTC. Translated: CASSLGSGSSYEQYF.

The chain recombines TRBV11-2 with TRBJ2-1; 7 bases match TRBD1. In germline, CDR1 is SGHAT, CDR2 FQNNGV. J was trimmed by 7 bases and V by 1 base; bases with no gene match: 10. This CDR3 has 16 amino acids. Here the CDR3 reads CASSLVRGRGLNEQFF. In nucleotides, the CDR3 is TGTGCCAGCAGCTTAGTCCGTGGCAGGGGGTTGAATGAGCAGTTCTTC.

J is TRBJ2-3 and V is TRBV20-1; D may be TRBD2 (5 bases). Trimming shortened V by 0 bases and J by 4 bases, and 14 bases separated the two germline ends. Germline V lookup: CDR1 DFQATT, CDR2 SNEGSKA (reference sequence). The CDR3 consists of 15 residues. CDR3 protein: CSARELRGGPDTQYF. CDR3 in DNA: TGCAGTGCTAGAGAACTCCGAGGAGGCCCAGATACGCAGTATTTT.

This sequence joins TRBV7-2 and TRBJ2-7; tentative D call: TRBD2 (5 bases). The CDR3 is 15 residues long. V lost 2 bases, J lost 1 base, and 12 bases lay in between. Per the germline V gene, CDR1 is SGHTA and CDR2 is FQGNSA. CDR3 DNA: TGTGCCAGCAGCTTATACGGGAAGCGGTCCTACGAGCAGTACTTC. Translating it yields CASSLYGKRSYEQYF.

The genes are TRBV7-9 and TRBJ1-2; no firm D call. This CDR3 comprises 15 residues. Trimming shortened V by 5 bases and J by 6 bases, and 19 bases separated the two germline ends. Germline V lookup: CDR1 SEHNR, CDR2 FQNEAQ (reference sequence). The CDR3 loop is CASSPKAAIKNGYTF. CDR3 DNA: TGTGCCAGCAGCCCCAAGGCGGCGATCAAAAATGGCTACACCTTC.

V is TRBV29-1 and J is TRBJ2-2, with 15 bases lining up with TRBD2. From germline, CDR1 is SQVTM and CDR2 ANQGSEA. The trim removed 5 bases at V and 0 bases at J, leaving 4 bases unmatched. This CDR3 region has 17 residues. CDR3 sequence reads: CSVTGLAGGTNTGELFF. In DNA form, the CDR3 reads TGCAGCGTTACGGGACTAGCGGGGGGTACGAACACCGGGGAGCTGTTTTTT.

This clonotype was observed a few times. The CDR3 sequence is CAIRPGQGRYTF. The CDR3 bases are TGTGCCATCCGACCGGGACAGGGGCGCTACACCTTC. V gene TRBV10-3 combines with J gene TRBJ1-2, with TRBD1 matching over 10 bases. The CDR3 totals 12 residues. CDR1 ENHRY and CDR2 SYGVKD come from the germline V gene. J lost 9 bases, V lost 8 bases, and 6 bases had no gene match.

This clonotype has only a few counts. This rearrangement joins TRBV29-1 to TRBJ1-2; D unclear. The germline gives CDR1 SQVTM, CDR2 ANQGSEA. This CDR3 region has 13 residues. V dropped 6 bases and J dropped 8 bases, with 19 bases sitting between them. The CDR3 DNA reads as TGCAGCGTCGCCCTTTCGGGTGCGGCAGGCTACACCTTC. Its protein product is CSVALSGAAGYTF.

This clonotype turned up a few times. J is TRBJ2-7 and V is TRBV12-3 or TRBV12-4; the match to TRBD1 covers 10 bases. This CDR3 region has 15 residues. V shed 6 bases and J 2 bases; nucleotides not matched to a gene: 7. CDR3 residues: CASSNTGTGAYEQYF. CDR3 nucleotide sequence: TGTGCCAGCAGCAATACCGGGACAGGGGCCTACGAGCAGTACTTC.

The CDR3 DNA reads TGTGCCAGCAGCCAAGCCTCCCGGACTAGGACCTACGAGCAGTACTTC. This gives the protein CASSQASRTRTYEQYF. The chain couples TRBV4-2 to TRBJ2-4; TRBD2 aligns across 7 bases. The DNA end is more similar to TRBJ2-7, so the J call may be wrong. This CDR3 has 16 residues. Germline CDR1 is LGHNA and CDR2 is YNFKEQ.

The chain has TRBV14 and TRBJ2-7; tentatively, D is TRBD2 (6 bases). Germline values: CDR1 SGHDN, CDR2 FVKESK. V lost 1 base and J lost 3, with 16 bases in between. The CDR3 runs 16 residues. The CDR3 DNA sequence: TGTGCCAGCAGCCAAGGGTCCCGGGACTTCTACTACGAGCAGTACTTC. Its protein product is CASSQGSRDFYYEQYF. Based on the CDR3 plus reference TRBV14 and TRBJ2-7, the full variable domain is EAGVTQFPSHSVIEKGQTVTLRCDPISGHDNLYWYRRVMGKEIKFLLHFVKESKQDESGMPNNRFLAERTGGTYSTLKVQPAELEDSGVYFCASSQGSRDFYYEQYFGPGTRLTVT.

This chain joins TRBV4-1 and TRBJ2-2; D remains unclear. Deletions cut 4 bases from V and 3 bases from J, with 3 bases between. Germline-derived CDR1 and CDR2 are MGHRA and YSYEKL. The length of the CDR3 is 12 residues. The CDR3 DNA is TGCGCCAGCAGCCCCCACACCGGGGAGCTGTTTTTT. Amino acid sequence: CASSPHTGELFF.

In DNA, the CDR3 is TGTGCCACCAGTGCCAGGGGGAGAGAGACCCAGTACTTC. This gives the protein CATSARGRETQYF. This chain joins TRBV24-1 and TRBJ2-5; 7 bases agree with TRBD1. Germline V gene sequence: CDR1 KGHDR, CDR2 SFDVKD. Germline trimming cut 5 bases from V and 4 bases from J; bases unmatched to any gene: 3. CDR3 length: 13 amino acids.

This clonotype has more than one count but fewer than ten. The gene calls are TRBV4-1 and TRBJ2-6; D may be TRBD1 (5 bases). The CDR3 spans 16 residues. In germline, CDR1 is MGHRA, CDR2 YSYEKL. The germline V and J ends were trimmed by 3 bases and 3 bases, with 12 bases remaining between them. CDR3 residues: CASSQGRALGANVLTF. The CDR3 bases are TGCGCCAGCAGCCAGGGCAGGGCGCTTGGGGCCAACGTCCTGACTTTC.

This clonotype occurred a few times. This rearrangement joins TRBV29-1 to TRBJ2-7; D gene uncertain. V shed 5 bases and J shed 2 bases, with 25 bases lying between them. Germline lookup yields CDR1 SQVTM and CDR2 ANQGSEA. The CDR3 is 17 amino acids. CDR3 DNA: TGCAGCGTTCAAGCGAATCAAAAGATGACATGGACCTACGAGCAGTACTTC. It specifies CSVQANQKMTWTYEQYF.

The J gene is TRBJ1-1, the V gene TRBV20-1, with D unclear. The CDR3 covers 12 residues. V lost 3 bases and J lost 8, with 13 bases in between. Germline V gives CDR1 DFQATT, CDR2 SNEGSKA (reference sequence). Here the CDR3 reads CSARKGLKEAFF. CDR3 nucleotides: TGCAGTGCTAGGAAAGGGCTTAAGGAAGCTTTCTTT.

The gene calls are TRBV12-3 or TRBV12-4 and TRBJ1-5; D is possibly TRBD1 (5 bases). This CDR3 has 16 amino acids. V gave up 4 bases and J gave up 3 bases, with 16 bases separating them. The CDR3 protein is CASSWDPGQLNQPQHF. Here the CDR3 DNA reads TGTGCCAGCAGTTGGGACCCCGGGCAGCTCAATCAGCCCCAGCATTTT.

The gene calls are TRBV20-1 and TRBJ1-2; 8 nucleotides agree with TRBD1. The CDR3 totals 14 residues. Looked up from germline, CDR1 is DFQATT and CDR2 is SNEGSKA (reference sequence). After removal of 4 bases from V and 8 bases from J, the junction contained 12 bases not matched to a gene. CDR3 nucleotides: TGCAGTGCTAAGCTAGCGGGGACAGGTGGGGGCTACACCTTC. Its protein is CSAKLAGTGGGYTF.

The CDR3 sequence is CASTVRAAVRMNTEAFF. In DNA, the CDR3 is TGTGCCAGCACCGTACGGGCGGCAGTACGAATGAACACTGAAGCTTTCTTT. The genes are TRBV6-6 and TRBJ1-1; D is uncertain. Deletions cut 7 bases from V and 0 bases from J, with 21 bases between. Germline V gene lookup returns CDR1 MNHNY and CDR2 SVGAGI (reference sequence). CDR3 size: 17 residues.

The chain joins TRBV12-3 or TRBV12-4 to TRBJ1-4; D is undetermined. The CDR3 length is 15 residues. V shed 1 base and J shed 7 bases, with 13 bases lying between them. DNA of the CDR3: TGTGCCAGCAGTTTAGGGGTAGCTCCTATTGAAAAACTGTTTTTT. This encodes CASSLGVAPIEKLFF.

The rearrangement joins TRBV7-9 to TRBJ1-1; no clear D gene. The V gene's germline CDR1 is SEHNR and CDR2 FQNEAQ (reference sequence). V was pared by 7 bases and J by 5 bases, with 14 bases between. CDR3 length: 13 residues. In DNA, the CDR3 is TGTGCCAGCACCACAACCGAAAGAACTGAAGCTTTCTTT. It is translated as CASTTTERTEAFF.